These 21 T cell receptor beta chains were all obtained from the same sample, sequenced in a study of blood T cell repertoires in COVID-19. Some clones are missing from TCRdb's copy, which holds only in-frame ones; the method was immunoSEQ multiplex PCR. The data hold a few hundred thousand clones, with roughly 85% observed a single time. The source material was PBMCs or T cells enriched from blood (not recorded which). These TCRs come from a woman between 45 and 65 years old who had recovered from COVID-19.

This clone was observed once. The rearrangement joins TRBV19 to TRBJ2-7; 13 bases fit TRBD2. CDR3 length: 15 residues. The germline V gene encodes CDR1 LNHDA and CDR2 SQIVND (reference sequence). V lost 7 bases to trimming and J lost 4 bases; unmatched junction nucleotides: 7. The CDR3 DNA reads TGTGCCAGTACCAGGACTAGCGGGAGTCATTACGAGCAGTACTTC. It translates to CASTRTSGSHYEQYF.

This chain connects TRBV7-9 to TRBJ2-7, with 9 bases identical to TRBD1. Germline CDR1 is SEHNR and CDR2 is FQNEAQ (reference sequence). This CDR3 contains 15 residues. The trim removed 1 base at V and 2 bases at J, leaving 3 bases unmatched. CDR3 DNA sequence: TGTGCCAGCAGCTTAGAGACAGGGGGAACCTACGAGCAGTACTTC. Amino acids: CASSLETGGTYEQYF.

The genes are TRBV4-2 and TRBJ1-1; D is unresolved. The ends were cut back, 5 bases at V and 5 bases at J, with 18 bases in the middle. Per germline, CDR1 LGHNA and CDR2 YNFKEQ. The CDR3 length is 15 residues. CDR3 DNA: TGTGCCAGCAGCTCTGACCGCGGAGGAGGAACTGAAGCTTTCTTT. Translation: CASSSDRGGGTEAFF.

V usage is TRBV6-6 and J usage is TRBJ2-3, with 8 bases fitting TRBD2. Per germline, CDR1 MNHNY and CDR2 SVGAGI (reference sequence). This CDR3 has 15 amino acids. Germline trimming cut 4 bases from V and 5 bases from J; bases unmatched to any gene: 8. DNA for the CDR3: TGTGCCAGCAGTTGGACTAGCCCTGAGCAAGATACGCAGTATTTT. As protein: CASSWTSPEQDTQYF.

This clone was observed a single time. The CDR3 region is CASSVETVGGGYQETQYF. The CDR3 region has the DNA TGTGCCAGCAGCGTAGAGACCGTCGGCGGGGGGTACCAAGAGACCCAGTACTTC. J is TRBJ2-5 and V is TRBV9; 8 bases fit TRBD2. V shed 0 bases, J shed 0 bases, and the junction held 10 bases outside the gene matches. Germline lookup yields CDR1 SGDLS and CDR2 YYNGEE. The length of the CDR3 is 18 residues.

The chain is built from TRBV28 and TRBJ1-5; a weak D match, TRBD1 (6 bases). The CDR3 has 17 amino acids. Germline values: CDR1 MDHEN, CDR2 SYDVKM. V was clipped by 3 bases and J by 0 bases, with 15 bases between them. The CDR3 DNA reads as TGTGCCAGCAGTTTTTCAGAGGGGGTTTATAGCAATCAGCCCCAGCATTTT. Translated: CASSFSEGVYSNQPQHF.

The rearrangement joins TRBV18 to TRBJ1-1; 8 bases align to TRBD1. CDR3 size: 14 residues. CDR1 is KGHSH, CDR2 LQKENI, per germline. J lost 4 bases, V lost 6 bases, and 7 bases had no gene match. DNA for the CDR3: TGTGCCAGCTCGCACGGACAGGGAAGCACTGAAGCTTTCTTT. Its translation is CASSHGQGSTEAFF.

The V gene is TRBV5-1, the J gene TRBJ1-1, with D maybe TRBD1 (5 bases). The CDR3 runs to 17 residues. The ends were cut back, 0 bases at V and 2 bases at J, with 17 bases in the middle. CDR1 is SGHRS, CDR2 YFSETQ, per germline. CDR3 loop: CASSLAGGVRRNTEAFF. In DNA, the CDR3 is TGCGCCAGCAGCTTGGCCGGGGGGGTTAGACGAAACACTGAAGCTTTCTTT.

V gene TRBV24-1 combines with J gene TRBJ1-2; TRBD1 matches at 9 bases. With 1 base clipped from V and 6 bases from J, the junction kept 5 bases outside the gene matches. CDR3 length: 15 amino acids. Germline V gene data show CDR1 as KGHDR and CDR2 as SFDVKD. This CDR3 reads CATSDFPTGGHGYTF. The CDR3 DNA reads TGTGCCACCAGTGATTTCCCGACAGGGGGTCATGGCTACACCTTC.

V is TRBV25-1 and J is TRBJ1-2, with D possibly TRBD1 on 5 matching bases. The CDR3 extends over 12 amino acids. Germline assignment: CDR1 MGHDK and CDR2 SYGVNS. V was trimmed by 5 bases and J by 2 bases, leaving 6 bases between them. The CDR3 here is CASSTGNYGYTF. CDR3 coding DNA: TGTGCCAGCAGTACAGGCAACTATGGCTACACCTTC.

J is TRBJ2-1 and V is TRBV30, with 8 bases that match TRBD2. V dropped 2 bases and J dropped 6; count of bases not matched to a gene: 6. This CDR3 is built from 14 residues. Germline lookup yields CDR1 GTSNPN and CDR2 SVGIG (reference sequence). The CDR3 region is CAWSRAGGSNEQFF. Written as DNA, the CDR3 is TGTGCCTGGAGTCGGGCGGGAGGATCCAATGAGCAGTTCTTC.

The table lists this clone with a few counts. V gene TRBV27 combines with J gene TRBJ1-5; perhaps TRBD1 as D (6 bases). V was shortened by 5 bases and J by 0 bases, with 14 bases between the two germline ends. CDR3 length: 16 amino acids. The germline gives CDR1 MNHEY, CDR2 SMNVEV (reference sequence). The CDR3 bases are TGTGCCAGCAGTCCCCTGGACAGTTATAGCAATCAGCCCCAGCATTTT. Translated: CASSPLDSYSNQPQHF.

V gene TRBV7-2 combines with J gene TRBJ1-4, with D perhaps matching TRBD1 (5 bases). The length of the CDR3 is 16 residues. V was trimmed by 1 base and J by 8 bases, leaving 17 bases between them. Germline CDR1 and CDR2: SGHTA and FQGNSA. The CDR3 protein is CASSLDSSRVNEKLFF. The CDR3 coding sequence is TGTGCCAGCAGCTTAGATTCCAGCAGGGTAAACGAAAAACTGTTTTTT. Supplemented by reference TRBV7-2 and TRBJ1-4, the full variable domain reads GAGVSQSPSNKVTEKGKDVELRCDPISGHTALYWYRQSLGQGLEFLIYFQGNSAPDKSGLPSDRFSAERTGGSVSTLTIQRTQQEDSAVYLCASSLDSSRVNEKLFFGSGTQLSVL.

The gene calls are TRBV3-1 (or the pseudogene TRBV3-2) and TRBJ2-7; 10 bases align to TRBD2. This CDR3 comprises 17 residues. V gave up 0 bases and J gave up 1 base; unmatched junction bases: 6. The germline gives CDR1 LGHDT, CDR2 YNNKEL (reference sequence). In nucleotides, the CDR3 is TGTGCCAGCAGCCAAGAGTCCCTAGCGGGGGTGTCCTACGAGCAGTACTTC. Protein: CASSQESLAGVSYEQYF.

The V gene is TRBV24-1, the J gene TRBJ2-2, with D perhaps matching TRBD1 (6 bases). CDR1 and CDR2 (germline): KGHDR, SFDVKD. V lost 3 bases to trimming and J lost 5 bases, with 9 bases between them. CDR3 length equals 14 residues. The CDR3 loop is CATSDIGGTGELFF. Written as DNA, the CDR3 is TGTGCCACCAGTGATATAGGGGGAACCGGGGAGCTGTTTTTT.

The chain couples TRBV29-1 to TRBJ1-1, with TRBD1 matching over 8 bases. Per the germline V gene, CDR1 is SQVTM and CDR2 is ANQGSEA. The CDR3 runs to 14 residues. Trimming took 5 bases from V and 6 from J; bases not matched to a gene: 11. The CDR3: CSVSRTGKVSEAFF. The CDR3 bases are TGCAGCGTTAGTCGGACAGGGAAGGTTTCTGAAGCTTTCTTT.

This chain connects TRBV10-3 to TRBJ1-1, with D uncertain. The V end lost 3 bases, the J end lost 4 bases, and 12 bases lay between the germline ends. Germline V lookup: CDR1 ENHRY, CDR2 SYGVKD. The CDR3 is 14 amino acids. CDR3 in DNA: TGTGCCATCAGTGAAGAGGGAGAAGGCACTGAAGCTTTCTTT. As protein: CAISEEGEGTEAFF.

This clone has more than one count but fewer than ten. The same CDR3 is also encoded by other DNA sequences in this sample. The chain links TRBV19 to TRBJ1-1; TRBD1 aligns across 7 bases. V was pared by 3 bases and J by 1 base, with 2 bases of the junction left unmatched. The CDR3 totals 14 residues. CDR1 is LNHDA, CDR2 SQIVND, per germline (reference sequence). CDR3 residues: CASSIGTANTEAFF. CDR3 DNA: TGTGCCAGTAGTATTGGGACAGCGAACACTGAAGCTTTCTTT. The full variable domain, rest sourced from reference TRBV19 and TRBJ1-1, is DGGITQSPKYLFRKEGQNVTLSCEQNLNHDAMYWYRQDPGQGLRLIYYSQIVNDFQKGDIAEGYSVSREKKESFPLTVTSAQKNPTAFYLCASSIGTANTEAFFGQGTRLTVV.

This clone was seen a handful of times. The chain carries TRBV7-2 and TRBJ1-5; possibly TRBD1 for D (6 bases). The germline CDR1 and CDR2 sequences are SGHTA and FQGNSA. The V and J ends lost 3 bases and 4 bases respectively, with 10 bases between them. The CDR3 spans 14 residues. The CDR3: CASSFRTENQPQHF. CDR3 DNA: TGTGCCAGCAGCTTTAGGACAGAAAATCAGCCCCAGCATTTT.

This chain connects TRBV7-3 to TRBJ2-2; 9 bases agree with TRBD1. CDR3 size: 16 residues. CDR1 and CDR2 (germline): SGHTA, FQGTGA. Trimming cost V 8 bases and J 4 bases; bases outside gene matches: 11. CDR3 nucleotides: TGTGCCAGCCATCCGGACGGACAGGGGCTCACCGGGGAGCTGTTTTTT. It yields the protein CASHPDGQGLTGELFF.

V and J are TRBV18 and TRBJ1-6, with 7 bases aligning to TRBD1. The J segment lost 7 bases and the V segment lost 6 bases, leaving 6 bases of the junction unmatched. Germline V gene data show CDR1 as KGHSH and CDR2 as LQKENI. This CDR3 is built from 14 residues. CDR3 sequence (DNA): TGTGCCAGCTCGGGGACAGAGGAGAATTCACCCCTCCACTTT. The encoded protein is CASSGTEENSPLHF.